Listed below are T cell receptor beta chains from one sample, sequenced in a study of a mutant IDH1 vaccine in newly diagnosed glioma. The repertoire was sequenced with immunoSEQ multiplex PCR; TCRdb's copy has only in-frame clones and lacks some. Of around 30,000 clones in the sample, over 85% were seen once. Antigens of these TCRs are unknown. The sequenced sample was PBMCs, obtained from a glioma patient whose treatment included an IDH1 peptide vaccine. The source is a middle-aged man with glioma. Both conserved end residues are part of each CDR3. Clone size is not always given. Where it is, it says once, few, many or a class for expanded clones.

clone size,V gene,J gene,CDR3 protein
.,TRBV7-6,TRBJ1-1,CASSLGSLRGAEAFF
.,TRBV19,TRBJ1-5,CASSIVGSPNQPQHF
.,TRBV5-6,TRBJ1-3,CASSFPYSGNTIYF
.,TRBV6-5,TRBJ2-2,CASSYWSNTGELFF
.,TRBV7-8,TRBJ1-1,CASSLGPEWTGDEAFF
.,TRBV6-5,TRBJ1-5,CASSYGGNNQPQHF
.,TRBV5-4,TRBJ2-3,CASSLRTGDADTQYF
once,TRBV6-6,TRBJ1-2,CASSLRAQDYGYTF
.,TRBV7-9,TRBJ1-4,CASRFRDTPNEKLFF
.,TRBV7-2,TRBJ1-4,CASKGGETHEKLFF
.,TRBV19,TRBJ1-1,CASSTQGLPVNTEAFF
.,TRBV7-3,TRBJ2-1,CASALGSYNEQFF
.,TRBV15,TRBJ2-2,CATSRTQNTGELFF
once,TRBV21-1,TRBJ1-5,CASSKAVSYNRGDQPQHF
.,TRBV6-4,TRBJ2-1,CASSDSGDPSNEQFF
.,TRBV9,TRBJ2-3,CASSVGTGGPTGTQYF
.,TRBV9,TRBJ2-1,CASSVTSGDGNEQFF
.,TRBV14,TRBJ2-2,CASSHGRSYTGELFF
.,TRBV11-2,TRBJ1-5,CASSLDGGRGQPQHF
.,TRBV5-6,TRBJ1-2,CASSFFEGYGYTF
.,TRBV5-1,TRBJ2-1,CASSLGSFYYNEQFF
.,TRBV6-5,TRBJ2-7,CAIGAGDLSYEQYF
.,TRBV19,TRBJ2-3,CASSPRTSGRFSDTQYF
.,TRBV4-2,TRBJ1-5,CASSQGGGEGNQPQHF
.,TRBV4-3,TRBJ2-7,CASSQDGSSASGSYEQYF
.,TRBV7-3,TRBJ2-1,CASSPTPGLPYNEQFF
once,TRBV7-6,TRBJ1-1,CASSLGQMNTEAFF
.,TRBV11-2,TRBJ1-3,CASSLPLARGGGNTIYF
.,TRBV18,TRBJ1-6,CASSLDRGNSPLHF
.,TRBV13,TRBJ1-4,CASSLGGATNEKLFF
.,TRBV7-6,TRBJ1-1,CASSLVATGSMNTEAFF
.,TRBV2,TRBJ2-2,CASSEQRTSGNTGELFF
.,TRBV5-4,TRBJ2-7,CASSLDPASLGKQYF
.,TRBV27,TRBJ2-3,CASEQGSTQYF
once,TRBV7-8,TRBJ2-7,CASSSRSGNSYEQYF
.,TRBV2,TRBJ2-1,CASSQWARGQGTYNEQFF
.,TRBV5-6,TRBJ1-2,CASSLVEYGYTF
once,TRBV29-1,TRBJ2-1,CSGGSFAEQFF
.,TRBV9,TRBJ2-7,CASSVEGADEQYF
once,TRBV10-3,TRBJ1-1,CAISESLDRNTEAFF
.,TRBV28,TRBJ2-7,CASRRQGLVDEQYF
.,TRBV7-9,TRBJ2-7,CASSLGTSGTSEQYF
.,TRBV4-1,TRBJ1-4,CASSSTGEQNEKLFF